This T cell receptor beta chain was captured by sequencing in a study of CD4 T cells in relation to SARS-CoV-2 and coronaviruses. Worth noting for this clone: Its antigen is not known.

Repertoires were generated with immunoSEQ multiplex PCR, while TCRdb's copy carries only in-frame clones and drops some. The sample lists about 35,000 clones, roughly 82% occurring once. Germline V gives CDR1 KGHSH, CDR2 LQKENI. V lost 2 bases and J 5 bases, leaving 12 bases between the germline ends. The CDR3 length is 14 residues. The source of this sequence is an adult with COVID-19. The rearrangement links TRBV18 to TRBJ1-2; D call uncertain. The specimen sequenced was memory CD4+ T cells from PBMCs, cultured in vitro. This chain's CDR3 is CASSPEAGIYGYTF. The CDR3 DNA is TGTGCCAGCTCACCAGAAGCGGGGATATATGGCTACACCTTC.